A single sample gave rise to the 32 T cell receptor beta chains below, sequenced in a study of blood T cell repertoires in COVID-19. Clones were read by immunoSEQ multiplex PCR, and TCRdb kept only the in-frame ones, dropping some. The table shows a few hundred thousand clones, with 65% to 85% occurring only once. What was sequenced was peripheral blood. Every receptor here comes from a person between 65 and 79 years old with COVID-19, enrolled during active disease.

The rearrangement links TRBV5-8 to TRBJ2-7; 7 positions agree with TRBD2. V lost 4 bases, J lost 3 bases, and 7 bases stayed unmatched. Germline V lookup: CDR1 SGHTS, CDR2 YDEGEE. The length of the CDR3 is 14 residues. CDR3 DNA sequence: TGTGCCAGCAGCGAGCGGGATTGGGTCTACGAGCAGTACTTC. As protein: CASSERDWVYEQYF.

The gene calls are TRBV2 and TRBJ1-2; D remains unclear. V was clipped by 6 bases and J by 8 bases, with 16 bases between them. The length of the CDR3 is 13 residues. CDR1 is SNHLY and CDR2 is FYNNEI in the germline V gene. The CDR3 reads CASSQRRVDGYTF. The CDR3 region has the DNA TGTGCCAGCAGCCAAAGGAGGGTGGACGGCTACACCTTC.

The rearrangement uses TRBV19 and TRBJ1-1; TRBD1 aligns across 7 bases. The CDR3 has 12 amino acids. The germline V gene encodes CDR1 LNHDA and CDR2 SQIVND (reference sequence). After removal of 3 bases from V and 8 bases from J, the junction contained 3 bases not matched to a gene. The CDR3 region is CASSIDRVEAFF. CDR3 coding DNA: TGTGCCAGTAGTATTGACAGGGTGGAAGCTTTCTTT.

Here the CDR3 reads CASKGGVASYEQYF. The CDR3, as DNA: TGTGCCAGTAAAGGAGGGGTCGCGTCCTACGAGCAGTACTTC. The chain recombines TRBV19 with TRBJ2-7; D may be TRBD2 (6 bases). The ends were cut back, 7 bases at V and 1 base at J, with 14 bases in the middle. Germline values: CDR1 LNHDA, CDR2 SQIVND (reference sequence). The CDR3 totals 14 residues.

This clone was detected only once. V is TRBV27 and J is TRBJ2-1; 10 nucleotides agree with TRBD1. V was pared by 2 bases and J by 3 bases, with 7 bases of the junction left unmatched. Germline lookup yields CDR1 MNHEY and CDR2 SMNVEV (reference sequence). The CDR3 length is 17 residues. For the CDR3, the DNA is TGTGCCAGCAGTTTACTAGGATGGGACAGGGGCTACAATGAGCAGTTCTTC. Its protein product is CASSLLGWDRGYNEQFF.

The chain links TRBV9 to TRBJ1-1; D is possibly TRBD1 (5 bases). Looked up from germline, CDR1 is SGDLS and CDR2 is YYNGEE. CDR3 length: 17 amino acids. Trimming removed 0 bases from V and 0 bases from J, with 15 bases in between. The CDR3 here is CASSVGPGIHMNTEAFF. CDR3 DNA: TGTGCCAGCAGCGTAGGGCCAGGGATCCACATGAACACTGAAGCTTTCTTT.

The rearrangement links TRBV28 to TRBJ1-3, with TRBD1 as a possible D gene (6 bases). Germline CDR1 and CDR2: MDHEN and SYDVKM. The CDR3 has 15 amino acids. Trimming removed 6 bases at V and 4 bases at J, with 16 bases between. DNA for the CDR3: TGTGCCAGCAGCACTACAGGGTATAGCGGAAACACCATATATTTT. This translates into CASSTTGYSGNTIYF. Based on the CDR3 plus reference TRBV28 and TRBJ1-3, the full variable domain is DVKVTQSSRYLVKRTGEKVFLECVQDMDHENMFWYRQDPGLGLRLIYFSYDVKMKEKGDIPEGYSVSREKKERFSLILESASTNQTSMYLCASSTTGYSGNTIYFGEGSWLTVV.

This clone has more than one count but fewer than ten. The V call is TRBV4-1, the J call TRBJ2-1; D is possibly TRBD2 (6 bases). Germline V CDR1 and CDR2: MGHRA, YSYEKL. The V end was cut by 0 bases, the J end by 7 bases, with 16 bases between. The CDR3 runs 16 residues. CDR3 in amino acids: CASSQEFPGRQNEQFF. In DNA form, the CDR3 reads TGCGCCAGCAGCCAAGAATTCCCGGGGAGGCAGAATGAGCAGTTCTTC.

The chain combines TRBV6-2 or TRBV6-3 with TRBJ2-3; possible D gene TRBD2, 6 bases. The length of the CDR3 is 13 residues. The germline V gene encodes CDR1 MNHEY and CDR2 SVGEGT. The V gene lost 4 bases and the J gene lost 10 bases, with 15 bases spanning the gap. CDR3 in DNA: TGTGCCAGCAGTTCGACTGGCTCGGGGGCGCAGTATTTT. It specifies CASSSTGSGAQYF.

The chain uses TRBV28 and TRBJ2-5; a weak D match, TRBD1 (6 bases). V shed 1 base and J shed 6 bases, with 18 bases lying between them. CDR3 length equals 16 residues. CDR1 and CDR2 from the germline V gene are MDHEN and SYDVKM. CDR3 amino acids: CASSLLSLRGGQTQYF. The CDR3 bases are TGTGCCAGCAGTTTATTATCTTTACGAGGGGGACAGACCCAGTACTTC. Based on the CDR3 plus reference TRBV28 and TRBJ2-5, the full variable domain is DVKVTQSSRYLVKRTGEKVFLECVQDMDHENMFWYRQDPGLGLRLIYFSYDVKMKEKGDIPEGYSVSREKKERFSLILESASTNQTSMYLCASSLLSLRGGQTQYFGPGTRLLVL.

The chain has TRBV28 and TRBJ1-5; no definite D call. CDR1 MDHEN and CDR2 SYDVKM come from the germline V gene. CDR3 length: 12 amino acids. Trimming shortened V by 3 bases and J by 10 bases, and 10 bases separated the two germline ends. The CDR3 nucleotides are TGTGCCAGCAGTTTGGTAGGACTCCCCCAGCATTTT. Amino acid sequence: CASSLVGLPQHF.

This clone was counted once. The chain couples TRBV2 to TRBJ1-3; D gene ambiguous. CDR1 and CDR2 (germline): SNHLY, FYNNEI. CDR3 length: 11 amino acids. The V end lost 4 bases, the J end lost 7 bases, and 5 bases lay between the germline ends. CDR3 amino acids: CASSAENTIYF. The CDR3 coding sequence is TGTGCCAGCAGTGCTGAGAACACCATATATTTT. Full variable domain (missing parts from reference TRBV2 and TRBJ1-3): EPEVTQTPSHQVTQMGQEVILRCVPISNHLYFYWYRQILGQKVEFLVSFYNNEISEKSEIFDDQFSVERPDGSNFTLKIRSTKLEDSAMYFCASSAENTIYFGEGSWLTVV.

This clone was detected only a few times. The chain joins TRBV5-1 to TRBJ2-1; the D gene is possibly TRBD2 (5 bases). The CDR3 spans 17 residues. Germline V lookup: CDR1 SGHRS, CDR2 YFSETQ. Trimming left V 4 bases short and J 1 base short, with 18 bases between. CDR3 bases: TGCGCCAGCAGCCCAAGCTTAGGAGGCCTGTCCTACAATGAGCAGTTCTTC. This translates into CASSPSLGGLSYNEQFF.

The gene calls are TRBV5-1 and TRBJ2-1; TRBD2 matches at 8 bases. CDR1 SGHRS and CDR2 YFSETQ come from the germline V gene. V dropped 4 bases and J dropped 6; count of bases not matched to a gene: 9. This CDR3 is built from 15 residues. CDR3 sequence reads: CASSVAGSIPNEQFF. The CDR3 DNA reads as TGCGCCAGCAGCGTAGCGGGGTCTATCCCCAATGAGCAGTTCTTC.

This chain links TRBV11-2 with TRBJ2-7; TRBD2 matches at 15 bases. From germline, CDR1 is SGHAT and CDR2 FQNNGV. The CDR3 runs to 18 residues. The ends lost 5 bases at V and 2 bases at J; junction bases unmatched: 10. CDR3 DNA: TGTGCCAGCAGCCCTAGGACTAGCGGGAGGGAGAGCGCCTACGAGCAGTACTTC. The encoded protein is CASSPRTSGRESAYEQYF.

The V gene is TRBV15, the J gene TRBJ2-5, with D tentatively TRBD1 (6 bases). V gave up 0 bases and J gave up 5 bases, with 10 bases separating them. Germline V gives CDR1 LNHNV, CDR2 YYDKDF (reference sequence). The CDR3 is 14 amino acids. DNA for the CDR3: TGTGCCACCAGCAGAGACAGGGGATGGGAGACCCAGTACTTC. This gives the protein CATSRDRGWETQYF.

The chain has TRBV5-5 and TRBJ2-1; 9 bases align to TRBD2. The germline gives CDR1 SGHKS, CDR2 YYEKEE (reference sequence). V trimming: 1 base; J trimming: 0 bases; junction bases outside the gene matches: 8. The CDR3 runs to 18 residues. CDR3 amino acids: CASSLSLAGTSSYNEQFF. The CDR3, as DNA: TGTGCCAGCAGCTTGTCTCTAGCGGGGACATCCTCCTACAATGAGCAGTTCTTC.

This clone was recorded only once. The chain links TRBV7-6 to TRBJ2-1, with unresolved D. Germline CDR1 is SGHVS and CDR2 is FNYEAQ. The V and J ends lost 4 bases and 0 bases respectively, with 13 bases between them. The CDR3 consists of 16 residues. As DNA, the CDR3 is TGTGCCAGCAGCTCCCGCGCCGAAAGCTCCTACAATGAGCAGTTCTTC. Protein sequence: CASSSRAESSYNEQFF.

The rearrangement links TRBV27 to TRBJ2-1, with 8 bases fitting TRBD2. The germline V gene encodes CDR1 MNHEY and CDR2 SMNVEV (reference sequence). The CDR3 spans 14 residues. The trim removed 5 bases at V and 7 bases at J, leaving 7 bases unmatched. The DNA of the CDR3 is TGTGCCAGCAGTATCACTAGCGGCGGGAATGAGCAGTTCTTC. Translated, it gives CASSITSGGNEQFF.

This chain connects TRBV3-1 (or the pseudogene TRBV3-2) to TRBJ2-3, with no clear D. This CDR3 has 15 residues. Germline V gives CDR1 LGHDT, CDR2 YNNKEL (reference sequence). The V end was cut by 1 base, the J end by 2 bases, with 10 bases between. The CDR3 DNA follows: TGTGCCAGCAGCCAAGGGAGCGTCAACACAGATACGCAGTATTTT. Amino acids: CASSQGSVNTDTQYF.

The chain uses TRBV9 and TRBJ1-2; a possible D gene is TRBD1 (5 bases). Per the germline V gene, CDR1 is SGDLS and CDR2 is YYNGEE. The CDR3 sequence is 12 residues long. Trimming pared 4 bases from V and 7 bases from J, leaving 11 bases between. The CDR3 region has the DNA TGTGCCAGCAGCACGCAGGGTGGTGGCTACACCTTC. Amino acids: CASSTQGGGYTF.

The CDR3 here is CASSLGQGYQPQHF. The CDR3 bases are TGTGCCAGCAGCCTTGGACAGGGGTACCAGCCCCAGCATTTT. This rearrangement joins TRBV27 to TRBJ1-5, with 9 positions matching TRBD1. The CDR3 spans 14 residues. The J segment lost 7 bases and the V segment lost 6 bases, leaving 7 bases of the junction unmatched. Germline V CDR1 and CDR2: MNHEY, SMNVEV (reference sequence).

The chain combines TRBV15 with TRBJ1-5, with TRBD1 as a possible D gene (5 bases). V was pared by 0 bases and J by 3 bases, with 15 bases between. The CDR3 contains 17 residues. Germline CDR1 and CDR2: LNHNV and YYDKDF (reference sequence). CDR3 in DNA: TGTGCCACCAGCAGAGACGGGGGGGGGATAAACAATCAGCCCCAGCATTTT. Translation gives CATSRDGGGINNQPQHF.

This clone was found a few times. The CDR3 loop is CASSLEIDPQYF. As DNA, the CDR3 is TGTGCCAGCAGCTTAGAGATAGATCCGCAGTACTTC. The chain has TRBV7-9 and TRBJ2-7; no clear D. Germline V lookup: CDR1 SEHNR, CDR2 FQNEAQ (reference sequence). This CDR3 has 12 amino acids. V was cut by 1 base and J by 9 bases, with 10 bases left in between.

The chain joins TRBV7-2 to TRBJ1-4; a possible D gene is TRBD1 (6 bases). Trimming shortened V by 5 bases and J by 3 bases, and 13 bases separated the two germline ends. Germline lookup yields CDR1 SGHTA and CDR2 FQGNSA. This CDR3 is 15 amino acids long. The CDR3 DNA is TGTGCCAGCAGCCTTGGACAGACCTCTAATGAAAAACTGTTTTTT. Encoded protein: CASSLGQTSNEKLFF.

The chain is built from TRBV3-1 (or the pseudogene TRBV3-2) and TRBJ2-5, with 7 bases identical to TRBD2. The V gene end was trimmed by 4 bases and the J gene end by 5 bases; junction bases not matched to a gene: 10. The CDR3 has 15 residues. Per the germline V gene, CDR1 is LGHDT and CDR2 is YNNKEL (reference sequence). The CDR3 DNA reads TGTGCCAGCAGCCGAGGAGGGCTAGCGGTGGAGACCCAGTACTTC. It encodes CASSRGGLAVETQYF.

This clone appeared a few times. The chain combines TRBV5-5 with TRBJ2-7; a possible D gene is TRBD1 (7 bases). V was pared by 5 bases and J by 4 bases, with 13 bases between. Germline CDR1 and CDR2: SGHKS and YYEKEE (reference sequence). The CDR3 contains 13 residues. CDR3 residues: CASRAGQQYEQYF. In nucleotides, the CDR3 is TGTGCCAGCAGGGCGGGACAGCAGTACGAGCAGTACTTC.

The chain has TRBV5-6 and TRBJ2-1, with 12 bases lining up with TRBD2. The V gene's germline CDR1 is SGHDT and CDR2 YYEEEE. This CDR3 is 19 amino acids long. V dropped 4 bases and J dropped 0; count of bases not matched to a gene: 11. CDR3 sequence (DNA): TGTGCCAGCAGCCCTTACTCGACTAGCGGGAGATCCTCCTACAATGAGCAGTTCTTC. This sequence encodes CASSPYSTSGRSSYNEQFF.

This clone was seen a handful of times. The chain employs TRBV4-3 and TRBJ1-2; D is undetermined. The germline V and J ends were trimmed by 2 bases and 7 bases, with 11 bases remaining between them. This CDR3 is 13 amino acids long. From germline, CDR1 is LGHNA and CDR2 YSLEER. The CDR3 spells CASSQYEASGYTF. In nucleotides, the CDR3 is TGCGCCAGCAGCCAATATGAGGCTAGTGGCTACACCTTC.

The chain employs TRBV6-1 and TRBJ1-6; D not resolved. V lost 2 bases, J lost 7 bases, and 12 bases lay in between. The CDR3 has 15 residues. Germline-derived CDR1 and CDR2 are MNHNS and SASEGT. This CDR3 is CASSENWRQNSPLHF. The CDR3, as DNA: TGTGCCAGCAGTGAAAATTGGCGGCAGAATTCACCCCTCCACTTT.

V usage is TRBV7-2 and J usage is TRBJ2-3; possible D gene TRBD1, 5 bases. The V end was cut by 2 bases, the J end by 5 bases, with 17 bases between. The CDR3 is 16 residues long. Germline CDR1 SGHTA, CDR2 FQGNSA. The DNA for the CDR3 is TGTGCCAGCAGCTTAATCAAGGGGCAGGGTAGAGATACGCAGTATTTT. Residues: CASSLIKGQGRDTQYF. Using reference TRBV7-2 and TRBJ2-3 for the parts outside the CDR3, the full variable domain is GAGVSQSPSNKVTEKGKDVELRCDPISGHTALYWYRQSLGQGLEFLIYFQGNSAPDKSGLPSDRFSAERTGGSVSTLTIQRTQQEDSAVYLCASSLIKGQGRDTQYFGPGTRLTVL.

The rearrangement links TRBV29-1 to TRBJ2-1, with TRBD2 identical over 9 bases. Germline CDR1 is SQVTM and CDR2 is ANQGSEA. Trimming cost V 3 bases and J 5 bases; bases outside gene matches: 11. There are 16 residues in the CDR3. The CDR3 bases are TGCAGCGTTGATTATGGGGGCAGCGGGAGGAACAATGAGCAGTTCTTC. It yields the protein CSVDYGGSGRNNEQFF.